This T cell receptor (beta chain) was observed in a study of regulatory T cells in long-lasting Graves disease. General study results and limits: Shared public clonotypes totalled 2,500 to 3,500 in persistent patients, compared with about 970 in new patients. Persistent disease preferred TRBV28, TRBJ1-2 and TRBJ2-5; new disease, TRBV20-1 and TRBJ2-1.

As to time point: newly diagnosed GD, antithyroid drugs for less than 3 months. Extracted RNA from PBMCs served as the source of the TCR library. Arm-PCR of CDR3 regions and iRepertoire HTBI primers were the basis on which TCR beta libraries were built. Each CDR3 protein gets one entry after TCRdb re-called the multiplex PCR reads with MiXCR. Here the sample spans around 460,000 distinct CDR3 sequences, around 13% being singletons. J was trimmed by 3 bases and V by 4 bases; bases with no gene match: 11. The CDR3 contains 18 residues. For this clonotype: The antigen remains unidentified.

This sample also appeared in a second study, on T cells in Graves' hyperthyroidism and ophthalmopathy. As that study records: The HTBI primer set was used in a first-round RT-PCR of the TCR CDR3. Within blood appeared most thyroid clonotypes that had expanded above 0.001.

The rearrangement links TRBV12-3 or TRBV12-4 to TRBJ2-2; 10 nucleotides agree with TRBD2. This receptor was obtained from a woman between 50 and 59 years old with Graves disease. The sample consisted of peripheral blood mononuclear cells (PBMCs), taken at new diagnosis, from a patient treated with antithyroid drugs. In DNA form, the CDR3 reads TGTGCCAGCAGTTCCTTGCGACATCTAGCGGGAGACACCGGGGAGCTGTTTTTT. This translates into CASSSLRHLAGDTGELFF.